These T cell receptor beta chains were read from a single sample in a study of control samples from healthy donors and cancer patients. TCRdb's copy holds only in-frame clones and misses some; the assay was immunoSEQ multiplex PCR. The table lists 50,000 or so clones, 70% to 90% of them singletons. The specimen was PBMCs. These receptors were collected from a woman aged 45 to 65 with lung cancer. Each CDR3 is given with its conserved first and last residue.

cdr3_aa	v_call	j_call
CASSVSAGAGYTF	TRBV9	TRBJ1-2
CATRGVNTEAFF	TRBV6-5	TRBJ1-1
CASSLTEPYNSPLHF	TRBV11-2	TRBJ1-6
CASSLGTGEGRELFF	TRBV7-6	TRBJ2-2
CASSYSTDTQYF	TRBV7-2	TRBJ2-3
CASSTVEGFGGNTIYF	TRBV5-1	TRBJ1-3
CASSLTGLAGGSDTQYF	TRBV6-2/TRBV6-3	TRBJ2-3
CASSDSNYGYTF	TRBV2	TRBJ1-2
CASSFSGSGEAFF	TRBV27	TRBJ1-1
CASSTRDGYNQPQHF	TRBV19	TRBJ1-5
CAEGQVAEAFF	TRBV19	TRBJ1-1
CASSQDTVPGNTIYF	TRBV3-1/TRBV3-2	TRBJ1-3
CASSLAGGPYEQYF	TRBV11-2	TRBJ2-7
CASSLLWGGESNYGYTF	TRBV11-2	TRBJ1-2
CASSYSSVNEQFF	TRBV6-6	TRBJ2-1
CASSLVGGGAGYGYTF	TRBV27	TRBJ1-2
CAGSSYGGAETEAFF	TRBV6-5	TRBJ1-1
CASSQIVGSTDTQYF	TRBV4-3	TRBJ2-3
CATSNLSSIFSNQPQHF	TRBV15	TRBJ1-5
CASSLGGLSGNTIYF	TRBV14	TRBJ1-3
CASSLGQGNSPLHF	TRBV28	TRBJ1-6
CASSLVQGAEQYF	TRBV5-4	TRBJ2-7
CASSWTGGGSGELFF	TRBV6-5	TRBJ2-2
CASSLPGGDVEAFF	TRBV7-9	TRBJ1-1
CASSLEQGALNTEAFF	TRBV5-5	TRBJ1-1
CASSSSGTEQFF	TRBV7-8	TRBJ2-1
CASSQGFRELDEQYF	TRBV14	TRBJ2-7
CASSQGIDRGNQPQHF	TRBV4-3	TRBJ1-5
CASSHRDRGRTEAFF	TRBV6-5	TRBJ1-1
CASSLRTGLNTEAFF	TRBV18	TRBJ1-1
CASFPGDNNSPLHF	TRBV7-2	TRBJ1-6
CASSLRDYGYTF	TRBV5-6	TRBJ1-2
CASSLVAGQEGYTF	TRBV7-8	TRBJ1-2
CAYGGSANTGELFF	TRBV6-6	TRBJ2-2
CASSIRDGGEKLFF	TRBV19	TRBJ1-4
CASSSRGPLTGNTIYF	TRBV7-9	TRBJ1-3
CASSQDRGQSNQPQHF	TRBV4-3	TRBJ1-5
CASSLKSAGHYGYTF	TRBV7-9	TRBJ1-2
CASGLAPLGGGRRTEAFF	TRBV12-5	TRBJ1-1
CASSQLQDQPQHF	TRBV19	TRBJ1-5
CASSYSRLAGGQTYEQYF	TRBV6-2/TRBV6-3	TRBJ2-7
CASSTDRDTEAFF	TRBV18	TRBJ1-1